This T cell receptor beta chain was captured in a study of cytomegalovirus exposure and HLA in healthy donors. Across the study: It was reported in a later analysis that the 90 to 150 validation repertoires used the same platform as the roughly 700 first-cohort repertoires.

The method was immunoSEQ multiplex PCR; TCRdb's version includes in-frame clones alone and lacks a portion of them. The table includes approximately 220,000 clones, just over 90% detected once. V was clipped by 2 bases and J by 0 bases; unmatched bases: 6. The germline gives CDR1 MNHEY, CDR2 SMNVEV (reference sequence). CDR3 length: 16 amino acids. Notes on the study in general: Later, an analysis found that TCR clusters from the first cohort tended to co-occur in the 110 or so validation repertoires. Some TCR beta chains (roughly 150 of them) were listed as cytomegalovirus-associated.

The donors were members of the roughly 120-subject validation cohort (separate from the roughly 700-subject first cohort). This clone came up once. What it binds is not known. The sample consisted of PBMCs. This TCR came from a woman under 30 in good health and CMV-seronegative. This chain links TRBV27 with TRBJ2-7; 8 bases agree with TRBD1. The CDR3 DNA sequence: TGTGCCAGCAGTTTAGGGCCGGGACAGGCCTCCTACGAGCAGTACTTC. Its protein is CASSLGPGQASYEQYF.